The next 29 T cell receptor beta chains were all read from a single sample in a study of beta chain features in type 1 diabetes. Expressed TCRB transcripts got sequenced, as all isolated RNA was reverse transcribed. Repertoires were generated with immunoSEQ multiplex PCR, while TCRdb's copy carries only in-frame clones and drops some. The table lists 250,000 or so clones, around a quarter of them singletons. Sequenced input: central memory CD4+ T cells from blood. These receptors were taken from a man aged 25 to 40 in good health.

This clone was counted only a few times. The CDR3 loop is CAWSVPDRGETQYF. The CDR3 DNA sequence: TGTGCCTGGAGTGTTCCGGACAGGGGGGAGACCCAGTACTTC. The chain links TRBV30 to TRBJ2-5; 10 bases map to TRBD1. The CDR3 is 14 residues long. V was pared by 0 bases and J by 5 bases, with 3 bases of the junction left unmatched. Germline V gene sequence: CDR1 GTSNPN, CDR2 SVGIG (reference sequence).

The table lists this clone with a few counts. The rearrangement links TRBV7-2 to TRBJ2-7; D is unclear. V lost 1 base and J 0 bases, leaving 7 bases between the germline ends. Germline V CDR1 and CDR2: SGHTA, FQGNSA. The CDR3 is made up of 14 amino acids. The CDR3 sequence: CASSLDWNSYEQYF. In nucleotides, the CDR3 is TGTGCCAGCAGCTTAGATTGGAACTCCTACGAGCAGTACTTC.

Notes on this clone: The DNA is omitted, as the CDR3 cannot be located on it reliably, and the CDR3 follows TCRdb's listing. The genes are TRBV21-1 and TRBJ1-6. TRBV21-1 is shown as a pseudogene. 16 amino acids form the CDR3, both terminal residues included. CDR3 protein: CASSNWGGGNGSPLHF.

The chain employs TRBV7-9 and TRBJ2-7; TRBD1 matches 8 bases. The V and J ends lost 5 bases and 7 bases, in that order; junction bases with no gene match: 7. This CDR3 region has 13 residues. CDR1 and CDR2 (germline): SEHNR, FQNEAQ (reference sequence). CDR3 sequence reads: CASSQGAKGEQYF. CDR3 bases: TGTGCCAGCAGCCAGGGGGCAAAGGGGGAGCAGTACTTC. The full variable domain, with the rest looked up from reference TRBV7-9 and TRBJ2-7, is DTGVSQNPRHKITKRGQNVTFRCDPISEHNRLYWYRQTLGQGPEFLTYFQNEAQLEKSRLLSDRFSAERPKGSFSTLEIQRTEQGDSAMYLCASSQGAKGEQYFGPGTRLTVT.

V and J are TRBV5-1 and TRBJ2-1, with D hard to call. The CDR3 loop spans 15 amino acids. The germline V gene encodes CDR1 SGHRS and CDR2 YFSETQ. V was clipped by 0 bases and J by 0 bases, with 7 bases between them. CDR3: CASSLDSSSYNEQFF. The CDR3 DNA sequence: TGCGCCAGCAGCTTGGACTCGAGCTCCTACAATGAGCAGTTCTTC.

The chain recombines TRBV5-1 with TRBJ2-1; possible D gene TRBD2, 6 bases. In germline, CDR1 is SGHRS, CDR2 YFSETQ. V lost 2 bases to trimming and J lost 6 bases, with 12 bases between them. The CDR3 spans 14 residues. The CDR3 spells CASSFAAGLNEQFF. The CDR3 coding sequence is TGCGCCAGCAGCTTCGCGGCGGGACTCAATGAGCAGTTCTTC.

A few counts support this clone. The V call is TRBV30, the J call TRBJ1-1, with D tentatively TRBD1 (5 bases). This CDR3 has 12 amino acids. Trimming stripped 4 bases from V and 4 bases from J, with 10 bases between. CDR1 and CDR2 (germline): GTSNPN, SVGIG (reference sequence). CDR3: CAWTRVGTEAFF. The CDR3, as DNA: TGTGCCTGGACCAGGGTGGGCACTGAAGCTTTCTTT.

The chain carries TRBV5-5 and TRBJ2-7, with TRBD1 identical over 10 bases. Germline V lookup: CDR1 SGHKS, CDR2 YYEKEE (reference sequence). This CDR3 region has 14 residues. Trimming took 5 bases from V and 3 from J; bases not matched to a gene: 5. The CDR3 region is CASRRTGGVYEQYF. CDR3 sequence (DNA): TGTGCCAGCAGGAGGACAGGGGGGGTCTACGAGCAGTACTTC. Supplemented by reference TRBV5-5 and TRBJ2-7, the full variable domain reads DAGVTQSPTHLIKTRGQQVTLRCSPISGHKSVSWYQQVLGQGPQFIFQYYEKEERGRGNFPDRFSARQFPNYSSELNVNALLLGDSALYLCASRRTGGVYEQYFGPGTRLTVT.

This clone has just a few counts. The chain is built from TRBV16 and TRBJ2-3; D remains unclear. CDR3 length: 14 amino acids. Germline V gene data show CDR1 as KGHSY and CDR2 as FQNENV. V dropped 0 bases and J dropped 1 base, with 5 bases sitting between them. This chain's CDR3 is CASSQSRGTDTQYF. CDR3 sequence (DNA): TGTGCCAGCAGCCAATCTAGGGGCACAGATACGCAGTATTTT.

This clone was counted between two and nine times. The rearrangement links TRBV7-2 to TRBJ1-6, with D perhaps matching TRBD1 (5 bases). The CDR3 is 16 amino acids. Between the trimmed V and J ends, which lost 5 bases and 9 bases, there was a span of 20 bases. CDR1 and CDR2 (germline): SGHTA, FQGNSA. CDR3 residues: CASSPNSARESSPLHF. CDR3 sequence (DNA): TGTGCCAGCAGCCCAAACTCGGCCAGGGAAAGTTCACCCCTCCACTTT. Based on the CDR3 plus reference TRBV7-2 and TRBJ1-6, the full variable domain is GAGVSQSPSNKVTEKGKDVELRCDPISGHTALYWYRQSLGQGLEFLIYFQGNSAPDKSGLPSDRFSAERTGGSVSTLTIQRTQQEDSAVYLCASSPNSARESSPLHFGNGTRLTVT.

The chain links TRBV7-9 to TRBJ2-7; D is uncertain. V was clipped by 8 bases and J by 2 bases, with 13 bases between them. Germline V gene data show CDR1 as SEHNR and CDR2 as FQNEAQ (reference sequence). CDR3 length: 13 residues. DNA of the CDR3: TGTGCCAGCGGAAGTAGCTGGACCTACGAGCAGTACTTC. Amino acids: CASGSSWTYEQYF. The full variable domain, in which reference TRBV7-9 and TRBJ2-7 provide the parts outside the CDR3, is DTGVSQNPRHKITKRGQNVTFRCDPISEHNRLYWYRQTLGQGPEFLTYFQNEAQLEKSRLLSDRFSAERPKGSFSTLEIQRTEQGDSAMYLCASGSSWTYEQYFGPGTRLTVT.

This clone was seen a few times. The V call is TRBV18, the J call TRBJ2-3; 10 bases align to TRBD2. CDR1 KGHSH and CDR2 LQKENI come from the germline V gene. The CDR3 sequence is 14 residues long. J gave up 5 bases and V 2 bases, and 1 base lay outside the gene matches. The CDR3 spells CASSPRLAGDTQYF. The CDR3 bases are TGTGCCAGCTCACCAAGACTAGCGGGAGATACGCAGTATTTT.

The CDR3 region is CASSVGYEQYF. DNA of the CDR3: TGTGCCAGCAGCGTAGGATACGAGCAGTACTTC. This chain joins TRBV5-6 and TRBJ2-7; D is unclear. The V gene's germline CDR1 is SGHDT and CDR2 YYEEEE. The V gene lost 4 bases and the J gene lost 4 bases, with 6 bases spanning the gap. CDR3 length: 11 amino acids.

This clone was seen only a few times. Different DNA sequences within this sample yield the same CDR3. The rearrangement joins TRBV7-2 to TRBJ1-1; D call uncertain. This CDR3 has 13 residues. The V gene's germline CDR1 is SGHTA and CDR2 FQGNSA. V lost 2 bases, J lost 0 bases, and 4 bases lay in between. DNA for the CDR3: TGTGCCAGCAGCTTACGACTGAACACTGAAGCTTTCTTT. This gives the protein CASSLRLNTEAFF. The variable domain in full, completed from reference TRBV7-2 and TRBJ1-1, reads GAGVSQSPSNKVTEKGKDVELRCDPISGHTALYWYRQSLGQGLEFLIYFQGNSAPDKSGLPSDRFSAERTGGSVSTLTIQRTQQEDSAVYLCASSLRLNTEAFFGQGTRLTVV.

This clone was seen a few times. This rearrangement joins TRBV15 to TRBJ1-1; D ambiguous. Trimming shortened V by 0 bases and J by 3 bases, and 5 bases separated the two germline ends. Germline CDR1 LNHNV, CDR2 YYDKDF (reference sequence). CDR3 length: 13 amino acids. CDR3 nucleotide sequence: TGTGCCACCAGCAGAGATTTAGACACTGAAGCTTTCTTT. It specifies CATSRDLDTEAFF.

This chain connects TRBV7-2 to TRBJ2-7; 7 bases agree with TRBD2. The CDR3 contains 14 residues. V shed 5 bases and J 6 bases; nucleotides not matched to a gene: 10. The V gene's germline CDR1 is SGHTA and CDR2 FQGNSA. DNA for the CDR3: TGTGCCAGCAGCCTCGCCGGGACTAAGGGCGAGCAGTACTTC. This encodes CASSLAGTKGEQYF. Combining the CDR3 with reference TRBV7-2 and TRBJ2-7 gives the whole variable domain GAGVSQSPSNKVTEKGKDVELRCDPISGHTALYWYRQSLGQGLEFLIYFQGNSAPDKSGLPSDRFSAERTGGSVSTLTIQRTQQEDSAVYLCASSLAGTKGEQYFGPGTRLTVT.

The J gene is TRBJ1-2, the V gene TRBV30, with TRBD1 matching 7 bases. This CDR3 is built from 13 residues. V lost 3 bases to trimming and J lost 4 bases; unmatched junction nucleotides: 5. Per germline, CDR1 GTSNPN and CDR2 SVGIG (reference sequence). The CDR3, as DNA: TGTGCCTGGAGCGCCGACAGGGTCTATGGCTACACCTTC. Its translation: CAWSADRVYGYTF.

This chain uses TRBV19 with TRBJ2-3, with D possibly TRBD2 on 5 matching bases. V was shortened by 6 bases and J by 5 bases, with 18 bases between the two germline ends. The V gene's germline CDR1 is LNHDA and CDR2 SQIVND (reference sequence). The CDR3 length is 15 residues. The CDR3, as DNA: TGTGCCAGTAGGACCACCGGCCCCGGAGGAGATACGCAGTATTTT. It yields the protein CASRTTGPGGDTQYF.

V is TRBV6-1 and J is TRBJ2-3; no firm D call. The ends were cut back, 0 bases at V and 3 bases at J, with 4 bases in the middle. The CDR3 loop spans 13 amino acids. Per germline, CDR1 MNHNS and CDR2 SASEGT. CDR3 residues: CASSEAGTDTQYF. The CDR3 coding sequence is TGTGCCAGCAGTGAAGCTGGGACAGATACGCAGTATTTT.

This clone has ten or more counts. The gene calls are TRBV11-2 and TRBJ2-7; D is possibly TRBD1 (5 bases). The CDR3 length is 13 residues. The ends were cut back, 3 bases at V and 3 bases at J, with 9 bases in the middle. Germline CDR1 is SGHAT and CDR2 is FQNNGV. The CDR3 DNA follows: TGTGCCAGCAGCTTTGGCAGGGTCTACGAGCAGTACTTC. Translation gives CASSFGRVYEQYF.

The sample holds a few counts of this clone. The V and J genes are TRBV5-4 and TRBJ2-3; D is undetermined. V was shortened by 3 bases and J by 3 bases, with 5 bases between the two germline ends. The CDR3 is 12 residues long. The germline V gene has CDR1 SGHNT and CDR2 YYREEE (reference sequence). The CDR3 nucleotides are TGTGCCAGCAGCTACGTAACAGATACGCAGTATTTT. It is translated as CASSYVTDTQYF.

As DNA, the CDR3 is TGTGCCAGCAGCTTAGGACTAGCGGGAGAGACCCAGTACTTC. Protein sequence: CASSLGLAGETQYF. J is TRBJ2-5 and V is TRBV7-9; 10 bases align to TRBD2. Germline V gives CDR1 SEHNR, CDR2 FQNEAQ (reference sequence). There are 14 residues in the CDR3. Trimming cost V 1 base and J 4 bases; bases outside gene matches: 0.

This clone came up a few times. The chain couples TRBV29-1 to TRBJ2-3; 7 bases align to TRBD1. Germline V gene data show CDR1 as SQVTM and CDR2 as ANQGSEA. Unmatched junction bases numbered 12, after V lost 6 bases and J lost 0 bases. CDR3 length: 16 residues. CDR3 sequence reads: CSVQGVPGFSTDTQYF. The CDR3 nucleotides read TGCAGCGTGCAGGGGGTCCCGGGATTTAGCACAGATACGCAGTATTTT.

This clone has just a few counts. V gene TRBV5-6 combines with J gene TRBJ2-7; D may be TRBD1 (5 bases). Trimming cost V 4 bases and J 1 base, with 12 bases left between them. Germline V gene lookup returns CDR1 SGHDT and CDR2 YYEEEE. The CDR3 runs to 14 residues. CDR3 DNA: TGTGCCAGCAGCCCAGAAGGGGCATCCTACGAGCAGTACTTC. This gives the protein CASSPEGASYEQYF.

V and J are TRBV2 and TRBJ1-2; 7 nucleotides align to TRBD1. V shed 7 bases and J 3 bases; nucleotides not matched to a gene: 8. This CDR3 has 14 amino acids. Germline assignment: CDR1 SNHLY and CDR2 FYNNEI. The CDR3 DNA reads as TGTGCCAGCAACAGGGGACAGCTAGACTATGGCTACACCTTC. Amino acid sequence: CASNRGQLDYGYTF. Using reference TRBV2 and TRBJ1-2 for the parts outside the CDR3, the full variable domain is EPEVTQTPSHQVTQMGQEVILRCVPISNHLYFYWYRQILGQKVEFLVSFYNNEISEKSEIFDDQFSVERPDGSNFTLKIRSTKLEDSAMYFCASNRGQLDYGYTFGSGTRLTVV.

CDR3 protein: CASSPRSGSGTDTQYF. CDR3 DNA: TGTGCCAGCAGCCCTCGTAGCGGGAGTGGTACAGATACGCAGTATTTT. This chain connects TRBV7-9 to TRBJ2-3, with 9 bases matching TRBD2. This CDR3 region has 16 residues. Per germline, CDR1 SEHNR and CDR2 FQNEAQ (reference sequence). V trimming: 5 bases; J trimming: 3 bases; junction bases outside the gene matches: 9.

The chain joins TRBV11-3 to TRBJ2-3; no definite D call. Trimming took off 0 bases at V and 2 bases at J, with 6 bases between the two ends. This CDR3 has 14 amino acids. Germline values: CDR1 SGHNT, CDR2 YENEEA. CDR3 bases: TGTGCCAGCAGCTTAGACACAGCCACAGATACGCAGTATTTT. Residues: CASSLDTATDTQYF.

The gene calls are TRBV18 and TRBJ2-1; 10 positions agree with TRBD2. The CDR3 has 15 amino acids. CDR1 is KGHSH, CDR2 LQKENI, per germline. J lost 6 bases, V lost 3 bases, and 5 bases had no gene match. The CDR3 nucleotides are TGTGCCAGCTCACCTTTCCCTAGCGGGGGCAATGAGCAGTTCTTC. Translated, it gives CASSPFPSGGNEQFF.

This clone was seen a few times. CDR3 in DNA: TGTGCCAGCGGGCAGGTAACAGATAATTCACCCCTCCACTTT. This sequence encodes CASGQVTDNSPLHF. The rearrangement joins TRBV19 to TRBJ1-6; D not certain. The CDR3 totals 14 residues. Looked up from germline, CDR1 is LNHDA and CDR2 is SQIVND (reference sequence). Trimming left V 9 bases short and J 5 bases short, with 14 bases between.